The TCR beta chain under discussion was sequenced for a study of cytomegalovirus exposure and HLA in healthy donors. Study summary: Counted in an early data release were approximately 85 million unique TCRs from HLA-typed donors.

Per the germline V gene, CDR1 is GTSNPN and CDR2 is SVGIG (reference sequence). Deletions cut 3 bases from V and 5 bases from J, with 8 bases between. This CDR3 is 11 amino acids long. Researchers ran the PCR with 60 Vbeta and 13 Jbeta primers. In the original workflow: Among the unique TCR beta chains that a later analysis counted, 75 million to 85 million in all, about 11 million were shared. Assay: immunoSEQ multiplex PCR; the TCRdb copy retains only in-frame clones and omits some. V, J and clone size are those of that table, while D and trimming were read from the DNA. Of about 96,000 clones listed, under 85% are singletons.

This chain links TRBV30 with TRBJ2-7; D is possibly TRBD2 (6 bases). Sequencing was performed on PBMCs. The TCR sequence derives from a man aged 45-65 years in good health and CMV-seropositive. The CDR3 spells CAWSGGDEQYF. For the CDR3, the DNA is TGTGCCTGGAGCGGAGGGGACGAGCAGTACTTC.